This TCR beta chain was observed in a study of lymphopenia after photon versus proton radiotherapy. Only in-frame clones appear in the TCRdb table, and some are missing; sequencing was by immunoSEQ multiplex PCR. The table includes more than 45,000 clones, around 85% detected once. The germline V gene encodes CDR1 MNHEY and CDR2 SMNVEV (reference sequence). There are 19 residues in the CDR3. Trimming removed 7 bases from V and 1 base from J, with 27 bases in between. The TCR comes from a man in his sixties with pancreatic cancer. The chain recombines TRBV27 with TRBJ2-3; perhaps TRBD1 as D (6 bases). Material: peripheral blood, obtained from a patient treated with proton-based radiotherapy. CDR3 amino acids: CASKRVWTAAAPGTDTQYF. Here the CDR3 DNA reads TGTGCCAGCAAAAGGGTATGGACAGCCGCCGCCCCTGGCACAGATACGCAGTATTTT.